The rows below give T cell receptor beta chains drawn from one sample of a study of T-cell reconstitution after alpha-beta-depleted transplantation in children. In TCRdb, the PCR reads were re-called with MiXCR into one record per CDR3 protein. The table lists some 87,000 distinct CDR3 sequences, about 16% of them singletons. The starting material was PBMCs, mostly from graft donor cells, obtained 180 days after TCRalphabeta/CD19-depleted stem cell transplant. The receptors come from a male patient aged 2-10 years who had a stem cell transplant for acute lymphoblastic leukemia, so the T cells may come from the graft donor. CDR3s include the opening cysteine and the closing phenylalanine or tryptophan. Each record gives: clone size, D gene, J gene, V gene, CDR3 DNA, CDR3 protein. A D gene is named only where the DNA matches it firmly. Clone size is given for some rows only: seen once, a few or many times, or a class if the clone is expanded.

>many|-|TRBJ1-2|TRBV20-1
TGCAGTGCCCTCGGACTGATCTATGGCTACACCTTC
CSALGLIYGYTF
>-|TRBD2|TRBJ2-3|TRBV12-3/TRBV12-4
TGTGCCAGCAGCCTAGCGGGGGGGCTGGATACGCAGTATTTT
CASSLAGGLDTQYF
>few|-|TRBJ1-2|TRBV27
TGTGCCAGCAGTTGGGCAGGGCAAAACTATGGCTACACCTTC
CASSWAGQNYGYTF
>-|TRBD1|TRBJ1-4|TRBV20-1
TGCAGTGCTAGAGAGGGACAGGGAAGCGAAAAACTGTTTTTT
CSAREGQGSEKLFF
>few|-|TRBJ2-6|TRBV10-3
TGTGCCTCCTGTGCCGTCTCTGGGGCCAACGTCCTGACTTTC
CASCAVSGANVLTF
>few|-|TRBJ2-7|TRBV3-1
TGTGCCAGCAGCCAAGTAGCAGGAATTCAGGGCGAGCAGTACTTC
CASSQVAGIQGEQYF
>-|TRBD1|TRBJ2-1|TRBV24-1
TGTGCCACCAGTGGCAGGACAGGGAGAGAGGAGCAGTTCTTC
CATSGRTGREEQFF
>many|-|TRBJ1-1|TRBV5-1
TGTGCCAGCAGTTTAGGCACTGAAGCTTTCTTT
CASSLGTEAFF
>-|-|TRBJ2-1|TRBV19
TGTGCCAGTAGTCCCGATAAACTAGCTGCAAAGTTCTTC
CASSPDKLAAKFF
>few|-|TRBJ1-2|TRBV7-9
TGTGCCAGCAGCCAGAGCGATGGCTACACCTTC
CASSQSDGYTF
>-|-|TRBJ2-5|TRBV19
TGTGCCACTAACCCCCAGTTTAGGGGCCAAGAGACCCAGTACTTC
CATNPQFRGQETQYF
>few|-|TRBJ1-2|TRBV18
TGTGCCAGCTCACCAGGGGACGGCTACACCTTC
CASSPGDGYTF
>-|-|TRBJ2-7|TRBV7-9
TGTGCCAGCAGCTTTGAGGGCTACGAGCAGTACTTC
CASSFEGYEQYF
>few|TRBD1|TRBJ1-4|TRBV27
TGTGCCAGCAGTTTTCGAGACAGGGTCAATGAAAAACTGTTTTTT
CASSFRDRVNEKLFF
>-|-|TRBJ2-7|TRBV11-2
TGTGCCAGCAGCTTAGATCTCCACTACGAGCAGTACTTC
CASSLDLHYEQYF
>many|-|TRBJ2-6|TRBV19
TGTGCCAGTAGTCTTACAGCCTCTGGGGCCAACGTCCTGACTTTC
CASSLTASGANVLTF
>-|-|TRBJ1-2|TRBV7-9
TGTGCCAGCAGCTACGAACCGCGAAATGGCTACACCTTC
CASSYEPRNGYTF
>-|TRBD1|TRBJ2-1|TRBV11-2
TGTGCCAGCAGCTCATCCTGGGACAGACCGAGCTCCTACAATGAGCAGTTCTTC
CASSSSWDRPSSYNEQFF
>few|TRBD1|TRBJ1-4|TRBV7-9
TGTGCCAGCAGACCAGACAGGGGGAATGAAAAACTGTTTTTT
CASRPDRGNEKLFF
>few|-|TRBJ1-1|TRBV7-9
TGTGCCAGCAGCTTAGTTCTACGGAATCCTGCTGAAGCTTTCTTT
CASSLVLRNPAEAFF
>few|TRBD1|TRBJ2-5|TRBV7-2
TGTGCCAGCAGCCGATCCCCGGGACAGGGGACGGGGGAGACCCAGTACTTC
CASSRSPGQGTGETQYF
>-|-|TRBJ2-3|TRBV11-2
TGTGCCAGCAGCTTAGAACCCCCTCGGGGTTCCACAGATACGCAGTATTTT
CASSLEPPRGSTDTQYF
>few|TRBD1|TRBJ2-7|TRBV7-9
TGTGCCAGCAGCTCCCGGGACAGGGGGCGCGAGCAGTACTTC
CASSSRDRGREQYF
>many|-|TRBJ1-6|TRBV12-3/TRBV12-4
TGTGCCAGCAGTTTAGGAGGGAGCTCCTATAATTCACCCCTCCACTTT
CASSLGGSSYNSPLHF
>-|-|TRBJ2-2|TRBV7-6
TGTGCCAGCAGCTTAGTGGTAGCGCAGCCCGGGGAGCTGTTTTTT
CASSLVVAQPGELFF
>few|-|TRBJ2-2|TRBV12-3/TRBV12-4
TGTGCCAGCTCCCCAGGGGACGGGTACACCGGGGAGCTGTTTTTT
CASSPGDGYTGELFF
>few|-|TRBJ2-2|TRBV29-1
TGCAGCGTTAGGGGGATCCCGAACACCGGGGAGCTGTTTTTT
CSVRGIPNTGELFF
>many|TRBD1|TRBJ2-7|TRBV5-5
TGTGCCAGCAGCTTGGGGCGTAAGGGACAGGCCTACGAGCAGTACTTC
CASSLGRKGQAYEQYF
>few|TRBD1|TRBJ2-1|TRBV7-9
TGTGCCAGCAGCTTATCTGGGACAGGGGCACCAGGTGAGCAGTTCTTC
CASSLSGTGAPGEQFF
>many|TRBD1|TRBJ1-2|TRBV7-2
TGTGCCAGCAGCTTAAAAGGGGGTTTTGCGGACAGGGGCTACACCTTC
CASSLKGGFADRGYTF
>many|-|TRBJ1-5|TRBV7-9
TGTGCCAGCAGCTTATCCTCAGGTGGGCAGCCCCAGCATTTT
CASSLSSGGQPQHF
>-|-|TRBJ2-4|TRBV5-1
TGCGCCAGCAGCCCCGCAAGCTGGGGGGAGGCCAAAAACATTCAGTACTTC
CASSPASWGEAKNIQYF
>-|-|TRBJ1-3|TRBV5-4
TGTGCCAGCAGCTTGGGTATCCAGGAGGACTCTGGAAACACCATATATTTT
CASSLGIQEDSGNTIYF
>-|-|TRBJ1-2|TRBV5-1
TGCGCCAGCAGTCGACAGAGCTGGGATGGCTACACCTTC
CASSRQSWDGYTF
>many|TRBD1|TRBJ1-2|TRBV28
TGTGCCATTCGACAGGGGGCGGACTATGGCTACACCTTC
CAIRQGADYGYTF
>few|-|TRBJ2-3|TRBV6-6
TGTGCCAGCAGTTACTCGCTAGCAGATACGCAGTATTTT
CASSYSLADTQYF
>many|TRBD1|TRBJ1-3|TRBV10-2
TGCGCCAGCGGAAATACCGGGACAGGGGCTGGAAACACCATATATTTT
CASGNTGTGAGNTIYF
>few|-|TRBJ1-2|TRBV12-3/TRBV12-4
TGTGCCAGCAGTTTAAAAAGGGCCGGAGGGGTCTATGGCTACACCTTC
CASSLKRAGGVYGYTF
>-|TRBD1|TRBJ1-1|TRBV29-1
TGCAGCGTGCGGACAGGGGAAGCTTTCTTT
CSVRTGEAFF
>few|TRBD1|TRBJ2-2|TRBV20-1
TGCAGTGCTAGAAGGGACAGGGTTCCCACCGGGGAGCTGTTTTTT
CSARRDRVPTGELFF
>few|-|TRBJ1-6|TRBV5-1
TGCGCCAGCAGCTGGACTGGCAGGGACGGTAATTCACCCCTCCACTTT
CASSWTGRDGNSPLHF
>few|TRBD1|TRBJ2-5|TRBV7-8
TGTGCCAGCAGCATATGGACAGGGGGGGAGACCCAGTACTTC
CASSIWTGGETQYF
>-|TRBD2|TRBJ2-3|TRBV6-2/TRBV6-3
TGTGCCAGCAGTTACTCGACCGGGACTAGCGGGGGGGCCGTAGATACGCAGTATTTT
CASSYSTGTSGGAVDTQYF
>-|-|TRBJ2-7|TRBV7-2
TGTGCCAGCAGCCGGACCGGGTCCCTTGCTCAGCAGTACTTC
CASSRTGSLAQQYF
>few|-|TRBJ1-5|TRBV27
TGTGCCAGTGGGCTTAGCAATCAGCCCCAGCATTTT
CASGLSNQPQHF
>-|-|TRBJ1-2|TRBV4-1
TGCGCCAGCAGCCAAGTCTTGGACACACCTAACTATGGCTACACCTTC
CASSQVLDTPNYGYTF
>few|-|TRBJ2-1|TRBV15
TGTGCCACCAGCAGAGCGTACAGCAATGAGCAGTTCTTC
CATSRAYSNEQFF
>few|TRBD1|TRBJ2-7|TRBV6-1
TGTGCCAGCAGGGTCACAGGGGACTCCTACGAGCAGTACTTC
CASRVTGDSYEQYF
>-|TRBD1|TRBJ2-4|TRBV3-1
TGTGCCAGCAGCCTCACCAGAGGACAGGAATTAGCCAAAAACATTCAGTACTTC
CASSLTRGQELAKNIQYF
>few|-|TRBJ2-7|TRBV5-1
TGCGCCAGCAGCCCCGAACGGGGCGGAATCTACGAGCAGTACTTC
CASSPERGGIYEQYF
>-|TRBD1|TRBJ1-5|TRBV29-1
TGCAGCATCCGTCCGGGACAGGGCTGGGGTCAGCCCCAGCATTTT
CSIRPGQGWGQPQHF
>many|TRBD1|TRBJ2-7|TRBV30
TGTGCCTGGAGTGTACAGGGACAGAGATCCTACGAGCAGTACTTC
CAWSVQGQRSYEQYF
>few|TRBD2|TRBJ2-1|TRBV28
TGTGCCAGCAGCCGTCAACTAGCGGGAGGGGCCAATGAGCAGTTCTTC
CASSRQLAGGANEQFF
>-|-|TRBJ2-7|TRBV6-5
TGTGCCAGCAGTTACAGGGGCCCCGCCAACGAGCAGTACTTC
CASSYRGPANEQYF